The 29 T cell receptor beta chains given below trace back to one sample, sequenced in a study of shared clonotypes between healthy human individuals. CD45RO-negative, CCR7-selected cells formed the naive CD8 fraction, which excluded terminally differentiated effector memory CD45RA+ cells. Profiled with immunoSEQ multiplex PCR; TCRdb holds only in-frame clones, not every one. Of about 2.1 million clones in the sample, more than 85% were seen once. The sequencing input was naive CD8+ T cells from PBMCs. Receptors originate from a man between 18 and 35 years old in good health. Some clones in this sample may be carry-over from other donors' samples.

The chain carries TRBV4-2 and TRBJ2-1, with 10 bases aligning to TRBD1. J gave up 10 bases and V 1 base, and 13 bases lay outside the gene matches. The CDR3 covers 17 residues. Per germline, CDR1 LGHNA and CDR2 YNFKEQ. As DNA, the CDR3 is TGTGCCAGCAGCCAAGTCCAGAGGGACAGGGGTTGGGGGGAGCAGTTCTTC. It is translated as CASSQVQRDRGWGEQFF.

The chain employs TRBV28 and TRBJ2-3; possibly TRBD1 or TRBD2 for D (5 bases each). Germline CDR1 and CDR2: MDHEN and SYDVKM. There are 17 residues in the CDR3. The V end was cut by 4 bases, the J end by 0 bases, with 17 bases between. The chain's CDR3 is CASSYGRGRTSTDTQYF. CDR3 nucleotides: TGTGCCAGCAGTTACGGACGGGGACGGACTAGCACAGATACGCAGTATTTT.

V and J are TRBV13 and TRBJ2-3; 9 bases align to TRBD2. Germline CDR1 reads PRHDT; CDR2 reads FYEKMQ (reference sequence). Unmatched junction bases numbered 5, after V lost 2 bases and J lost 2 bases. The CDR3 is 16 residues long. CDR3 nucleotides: TGTGCCAGCAGCTTAACCGCGGGAGGGCCCACAGATACGCAGTATTTT. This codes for CASSLTAGGPTDTQYF.

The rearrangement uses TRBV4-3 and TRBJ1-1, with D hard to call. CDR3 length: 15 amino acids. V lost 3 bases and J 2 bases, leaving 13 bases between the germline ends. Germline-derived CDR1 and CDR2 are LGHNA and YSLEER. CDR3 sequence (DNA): TGCGCCAGCAGCCACGCTTCACACGGTAACACTGAAGCTTTCTTT. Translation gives CASSHASHGNTEAFF.

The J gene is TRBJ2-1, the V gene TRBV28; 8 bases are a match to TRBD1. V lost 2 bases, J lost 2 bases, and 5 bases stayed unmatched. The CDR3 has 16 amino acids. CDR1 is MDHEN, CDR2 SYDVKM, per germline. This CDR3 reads CASSLLLRGPYNEQFF. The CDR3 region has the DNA TGTGCCAGCAGTTTACTTCTCAGGGGGCCCTACAATGAGCAGTTCTTC.

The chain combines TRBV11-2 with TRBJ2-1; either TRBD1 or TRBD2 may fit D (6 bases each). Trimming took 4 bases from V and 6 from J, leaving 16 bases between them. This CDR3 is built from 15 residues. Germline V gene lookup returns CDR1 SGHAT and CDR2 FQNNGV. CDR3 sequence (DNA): TGTGCCAGCAGCTCCCATCCCGGAGGGGGCAATGAGCAGTTCTTC. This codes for CASSSHPGGGNEQFF. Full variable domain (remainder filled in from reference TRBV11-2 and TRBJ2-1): EAGVAQSPRYKIIEKRQSVAFWCNPISGHATLYWYQQILGQGPKLLIQFQNNGVVDDSQLPKDRFSAERLKGVDSTLKIQPAKLEDSAVYLCASSSHPGGGNEQFFGPGTRLTVL.

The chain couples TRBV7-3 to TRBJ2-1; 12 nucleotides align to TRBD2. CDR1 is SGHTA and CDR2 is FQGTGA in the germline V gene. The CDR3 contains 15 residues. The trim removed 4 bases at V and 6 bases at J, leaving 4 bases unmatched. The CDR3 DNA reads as TGTGCCAGCAGCTCTAGCGGGAGGGCCTTCAATGAGCAGTTCTTC. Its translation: CASSSSGRAFNEQFF.

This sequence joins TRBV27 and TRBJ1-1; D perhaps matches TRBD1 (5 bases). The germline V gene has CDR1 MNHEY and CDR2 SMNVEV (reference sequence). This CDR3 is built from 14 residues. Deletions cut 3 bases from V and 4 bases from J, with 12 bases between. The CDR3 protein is CASSFKGAGTEAFF. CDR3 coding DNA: TGTGCCAGCAGTTTTAAAGGGGCGGGCACTGAAGCTTTCTTT.

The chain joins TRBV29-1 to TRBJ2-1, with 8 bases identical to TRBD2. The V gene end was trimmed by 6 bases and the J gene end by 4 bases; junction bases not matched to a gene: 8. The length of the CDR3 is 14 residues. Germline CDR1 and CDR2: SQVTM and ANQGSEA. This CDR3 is CSVVSGETYNEQFF. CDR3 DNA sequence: TGCAGCGTCGTTAGCGGGGAGACGTACAATGAGCAGTTCTTC.

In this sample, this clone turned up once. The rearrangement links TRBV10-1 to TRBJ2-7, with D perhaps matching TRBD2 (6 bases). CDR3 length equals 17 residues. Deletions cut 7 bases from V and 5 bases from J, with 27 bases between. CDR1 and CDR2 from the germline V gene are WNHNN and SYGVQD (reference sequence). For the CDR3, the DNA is TGCGCCAGCAACAAACCGGGGGAGTCCACCTCCCGTCACGAGCAGTACTTC. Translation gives CASNKPGESTSRHEQYF.

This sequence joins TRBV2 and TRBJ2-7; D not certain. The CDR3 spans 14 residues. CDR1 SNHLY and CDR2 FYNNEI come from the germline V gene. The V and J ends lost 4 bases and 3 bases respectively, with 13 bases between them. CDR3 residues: CASSVRPADYEQYF. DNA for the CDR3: TGTGCCAGCAGTGTTCGGCCAGCTGACTACGAGCAGTACTTC.

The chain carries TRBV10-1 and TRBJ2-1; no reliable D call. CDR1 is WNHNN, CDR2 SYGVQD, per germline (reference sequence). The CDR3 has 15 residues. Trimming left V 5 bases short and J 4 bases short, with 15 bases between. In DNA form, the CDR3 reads TGCGCCAGCAGTAAGGGCCCGACTTCTTACAATGAGCAGTTCTTC. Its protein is CASSKGPTSYNEQFF.

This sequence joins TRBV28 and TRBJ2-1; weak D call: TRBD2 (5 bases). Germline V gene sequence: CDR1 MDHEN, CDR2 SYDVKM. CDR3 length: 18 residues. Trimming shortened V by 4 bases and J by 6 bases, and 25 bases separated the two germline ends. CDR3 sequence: CASSSLISGGLIGNEQFF. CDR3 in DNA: TGTGCCAGCAGTTCTCTTATCTCTGGAGGCTTGATAGGCAATGAGCAGTTCTTC.

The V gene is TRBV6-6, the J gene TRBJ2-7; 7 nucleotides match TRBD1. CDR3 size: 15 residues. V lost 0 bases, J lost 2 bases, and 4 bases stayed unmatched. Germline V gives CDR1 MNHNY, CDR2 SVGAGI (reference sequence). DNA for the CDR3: TGTGCCAGCAGTTACTCACAGGGGACCCCCTACGAGCAGTACTTC. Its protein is CASSYSQGTPYEQYF.

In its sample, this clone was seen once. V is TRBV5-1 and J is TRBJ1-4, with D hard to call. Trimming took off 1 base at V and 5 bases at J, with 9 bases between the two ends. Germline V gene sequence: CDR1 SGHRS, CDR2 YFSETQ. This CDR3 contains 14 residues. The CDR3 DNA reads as TGCGCCAGCAGCTTGACTCTAATAAATGAAAAACTGTTTTTT. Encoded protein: CASSLTLINEKLFF.

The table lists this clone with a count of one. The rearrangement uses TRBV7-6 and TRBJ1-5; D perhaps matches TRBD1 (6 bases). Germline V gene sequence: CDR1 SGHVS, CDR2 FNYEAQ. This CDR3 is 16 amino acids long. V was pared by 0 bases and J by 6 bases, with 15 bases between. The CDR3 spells CASSLASSQGSQPQHF. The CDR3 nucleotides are TGTGCCAGCAGCTTAGCGTCTTCACAGGGCAGTCAGCCCCAGCATTTT.

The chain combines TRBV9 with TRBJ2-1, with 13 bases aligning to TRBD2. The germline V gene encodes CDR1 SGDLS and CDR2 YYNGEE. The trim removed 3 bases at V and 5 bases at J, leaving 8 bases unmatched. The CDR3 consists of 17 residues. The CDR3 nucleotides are TGTGCCAGCAGCGGCGCCGGGACTAGCGGGAACCACAATGAGCAGTTCTTC. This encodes CASSGAGTSGNHNEQFF.

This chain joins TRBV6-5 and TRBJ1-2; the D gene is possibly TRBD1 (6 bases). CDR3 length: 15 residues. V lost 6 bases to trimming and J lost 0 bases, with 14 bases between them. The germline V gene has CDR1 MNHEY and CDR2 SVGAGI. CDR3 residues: CASSSGQRPNYGYTF. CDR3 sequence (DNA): TGTGCCAGCAGCTCAGGACAGCGACCTAACTATGGCTACACCTTC.

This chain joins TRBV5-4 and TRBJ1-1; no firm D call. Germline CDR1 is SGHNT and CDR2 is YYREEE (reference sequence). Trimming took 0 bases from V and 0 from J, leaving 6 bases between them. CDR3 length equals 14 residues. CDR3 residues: CASSLARLNTEAFF. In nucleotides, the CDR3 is TGTGCCAGCAGCTTGGCACGGCTGAACACTGAAGCTTTCTTT.

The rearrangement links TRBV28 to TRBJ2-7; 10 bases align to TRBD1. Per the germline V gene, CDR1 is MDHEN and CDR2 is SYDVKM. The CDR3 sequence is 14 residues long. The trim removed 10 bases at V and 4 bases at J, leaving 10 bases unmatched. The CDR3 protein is CAIQTGTGAYEQYF. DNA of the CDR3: TGTGCCATACAGACCGGGACAGGGGCTTACGAGCAGTACTTC.

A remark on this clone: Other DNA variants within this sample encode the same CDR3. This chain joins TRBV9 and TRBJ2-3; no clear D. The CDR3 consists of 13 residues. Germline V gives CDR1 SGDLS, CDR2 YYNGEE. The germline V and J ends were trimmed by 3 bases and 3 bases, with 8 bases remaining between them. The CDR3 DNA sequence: TGTGCCAGCAGCGGCCAATTAACAGATACGCAGTATTTT. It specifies CASSGQLTDTQYF.

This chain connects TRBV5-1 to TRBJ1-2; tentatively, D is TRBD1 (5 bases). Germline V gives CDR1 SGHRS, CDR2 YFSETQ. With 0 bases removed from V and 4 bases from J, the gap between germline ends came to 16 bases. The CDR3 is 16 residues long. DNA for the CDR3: TGCGCCAGCAGCTTGGAACCCGACAGAAAAATCTATGGCTACACCTTC. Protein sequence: CASSLEPDRKIYGYTF.

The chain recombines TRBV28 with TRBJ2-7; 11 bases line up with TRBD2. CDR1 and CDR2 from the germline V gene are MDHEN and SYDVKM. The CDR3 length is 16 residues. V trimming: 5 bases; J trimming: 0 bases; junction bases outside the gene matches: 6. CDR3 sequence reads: CASSPGTSGRSYEQYF. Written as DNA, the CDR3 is TGTGCCAGCAGTCCCGGGACTAGCGGACGCTCCTACGAGCAGTACTTC. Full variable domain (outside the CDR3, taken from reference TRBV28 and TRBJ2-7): DVKVTQSSRYLVKRTGEKVFLECVQDMDHENMFWYRQDPGLGLRLIYFSYDVKMKEKGDIPEGYSVSREKKERFSLILESASTNQTSMYLCASSPGTSGRSYEQYFGPGTRLTVT.

CDR3 amino acids: CASSQDSGETYEQYF. The CDR3 DNA reads TGCGCCAGCAGCCAAGACAGCGGTGAGACCTACGAGCAGTACTTC. This chain links TRBV4-1 with TRBJ2-7, with TRBD2 as a possible D gene (5 bases). Trimming left V 0 bases short and J 2 bases short, with 11 bases between. The CDR3 sequence is 15 residues long. CDR1 is MGHRA, CDR2 YSYEKL, per germline.

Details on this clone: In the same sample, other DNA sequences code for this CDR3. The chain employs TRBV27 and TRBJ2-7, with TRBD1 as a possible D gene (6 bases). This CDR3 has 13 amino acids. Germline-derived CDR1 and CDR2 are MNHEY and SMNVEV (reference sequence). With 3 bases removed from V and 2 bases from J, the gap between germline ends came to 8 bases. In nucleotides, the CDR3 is TGTGCCAGCAGTTTGGACAGAACCTACGAGCAGTACTTC. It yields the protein CASSLDRTYEQYF.

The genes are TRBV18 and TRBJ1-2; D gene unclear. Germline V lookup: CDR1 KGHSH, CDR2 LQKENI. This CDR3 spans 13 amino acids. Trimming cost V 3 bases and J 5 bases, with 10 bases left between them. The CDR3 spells CASSPGPVYGYTF. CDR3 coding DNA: TGTGCCAGCTCACCTGGGCCAGTTTATGGCTACACCTTC.

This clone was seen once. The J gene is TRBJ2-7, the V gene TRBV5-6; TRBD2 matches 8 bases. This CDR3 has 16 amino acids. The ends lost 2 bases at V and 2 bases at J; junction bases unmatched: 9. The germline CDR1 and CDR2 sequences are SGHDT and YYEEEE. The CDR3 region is CASSFSLTSGAYEQYF. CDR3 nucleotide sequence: TGTGCCAGCAGCTTCTCTCTTACTAGCGGAGCCTACGAGCAGTACTTC.

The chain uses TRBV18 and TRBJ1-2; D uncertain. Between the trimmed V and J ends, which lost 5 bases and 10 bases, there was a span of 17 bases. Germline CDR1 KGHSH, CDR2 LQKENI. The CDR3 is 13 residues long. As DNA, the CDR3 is TGTGCCAGCTCATCCGACGGGGAGATGTTCTACACCTTC. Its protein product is CASSSDGEMFYTF.

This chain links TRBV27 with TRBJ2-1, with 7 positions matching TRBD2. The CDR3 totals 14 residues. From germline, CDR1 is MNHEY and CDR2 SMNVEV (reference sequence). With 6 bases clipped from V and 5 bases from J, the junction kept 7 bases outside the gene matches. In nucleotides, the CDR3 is TGTGCCAGCAGGTATAGCGGGCTTGACAATGAGCAGTTCTTC. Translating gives CASRYSGLDNEQFF.